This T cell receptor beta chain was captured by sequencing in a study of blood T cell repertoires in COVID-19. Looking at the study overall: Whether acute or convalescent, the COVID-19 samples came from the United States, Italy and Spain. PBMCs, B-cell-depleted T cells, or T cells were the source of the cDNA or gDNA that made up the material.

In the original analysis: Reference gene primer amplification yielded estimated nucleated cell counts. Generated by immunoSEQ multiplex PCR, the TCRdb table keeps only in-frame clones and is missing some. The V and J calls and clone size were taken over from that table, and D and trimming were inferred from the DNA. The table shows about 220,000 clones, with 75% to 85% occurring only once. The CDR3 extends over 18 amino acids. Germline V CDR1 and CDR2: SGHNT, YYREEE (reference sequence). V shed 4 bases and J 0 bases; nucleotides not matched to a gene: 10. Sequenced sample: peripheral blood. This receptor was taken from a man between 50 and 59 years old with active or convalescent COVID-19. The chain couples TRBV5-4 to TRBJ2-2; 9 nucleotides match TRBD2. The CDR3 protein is CASSRGAGGEANTGELFF. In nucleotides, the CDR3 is TGTGCCAGCAGCCGAGGAGCGGGGGGCGAAGCGAACACCGGGGAGCTGTTTTTT.